Each of the 14 T cell receptor beta chains below was sequenced from the same sample in a study of blood T cell repertoires in COVID-19. Only in-frame clones appear in the TCRdb table, and some are missing; sequencing was by immunoSEQ multiplex PCR. The sample comprises about 320,000 clones, roughly 90% of which are singletons, and 2.6% rests with the top ten. The material sequenced was PBMCs or T cells enriched from blood (not recorded which). Every receptor here comes from a man aged 55 to 70 who had recovered from COVID-19.

The V and J genes are TRBV6-6 and TRBJ1-1; D is undetermined. Germline lookup yields CDR1 MNHNY and CDR2 SVGAGI (reference sequence). This CDR3 has 12 residues. V gave up 4 bases and J gave up 3 bases, with 6 bases separating them. The CDR3 reads CASSSQDTEAFF. The CDR3, as DNA: TGTGCCAGCAGTTCACAAGACACTGAAGCTTTCTTT.

The chain links TRBV3-1 (or the pseudogene TRBV3-2) to TRBJ2-4, with TRBD2 identical over 7 bases. CDR3 length: 22 amino acids. CDR1 is LGHDT and CDR2 is YNNKEL in the germline V gene (reference sequence). V shed 4 bases and J 0 bases; nucleotides not matched to a gene: 24. The CDR3 reads CASSLGAMTSYGPHLAKNIQYF. The CDR3 region has the DNA TGTGCCAGCAGCCTAGGGGCCATGACTAGCTACGGCCCCCATTTAGCCAAAAACATTCAGTACTTC.

V is TRBV4-2 and J is TRBJ1-5; D unclear. The CDR3 loop spans 17 amino acids. V was shortened by 0 bases and J by 0 bases, with 12 bases between the two germline ends. CDR1 and CDR2 from the germline V gene are LGHNA and YNFKEQ. CDR3: CASSQDLRQHSNQPQHF. The CDR3 DNA follows: TGTGCCAGCAGCCAAGATCTGAGGCAGCATAGCAATCAGCCCCAGCATTTT.

J is TRBJ2-7 and V is TRBV5-6, with 7 bases lining up with TRBD2. Germline trimming cut 0 bases from V and 7 bases from J; bases unmatched to any gene: 13. The germline V gene has CDR1 SGHDT and CDR2 YYEEEE. The CDR3 contains 16 residues. Written as DNA, the CDR3 is TGTGCCAGCAGCTTGGGGGGAGGGTTGGGTGGATCAGAGCAGTACTTC. Protein sequence: CASSLGGGLGGSEQYF.

The chain joins TRBV29-1 to TRBJ2-3, with 7 bases lining up with TRBD2. Trimming cost V 4 bases and J 0 bases; bases outside gene matches: 4. The CDR3 has 14 amino acids. Germline V gives CDR1 SQVTM, CDR2 ANQGSEA. CDR3 in DNA: TGCAGCGTTGGGCCAGCGGGGAGCACAGATACGCAGTATTTT. Amino acids: CSVGPAGSTDTQYF.

As for this clone: At one end the junction does not follow the germline gene, possibly because of a read error. The chain couples TRBV3-1 (or the pseudogene TRBV3-2) to TRBJ1-1, with 10 bases fitting TRBD1. Germline CDR1 LGHDT, CDR2 YNNKEL (reference sequence). This CDR3 is built from 12 residues. The CDR3 coding sequence is TGTGCCAGCAGCCTGGACAGGGGGAGCCTCGTCTTT. Translation gives CASSLDRGSLVF.

The chain has TRBV5-1 and TRBJ2-3, with TRBD1 as a possible D gene (6 bases). The CDR3 sequence is 15 residues long. Per germline, CDR1 SGHRS and CDR2 YFSETQ. V gave up 4 bases and J gave up 0 bases, with 12 bases separating them. The CDR3 is CASSIQGSSTDTQYF. The CDR3 nucleotides are TGCGCCAGCAGCATACAGGGTTCTAGCACAGATACGCAGTATTTT.

This chain joins TRBV2 and TRBJ2-1; maybe TRBD2 (5 bases). CDR1 and CDR2 (germline): SNHLY, FYNNEI. Trimming pared 0 bases from V and 4 bases from J, leaving 10 bases between. The CDR3 consists of 15 residues. CDR3 coding DNA: TGTGCCAGCAGTGAAGCTTTACGGGAATACAATGAGCAGTTCTTC. Protein: CASSEALREYNEQFF.

This clone was counted a few times. V usage is TRBV7-2 and J usage is TRBJ1-6, with a tentative D call TRBD1 (5 bases). Trimming left V 0 bases short and J 8 bases short, with 17 bases between. Germline CDR1 and CDR2: SGHTA and FQGNSA. The CDR3 runs to 17 residues. CDR3 bases: TGTGCCAGCAGCTTAGCCGGCAGGGCCAGGGAATATTCACCCCTCCACTTT. It translates to CASSLAGRAREYSPLHF.

This rearrangement joins TRBV6-4 to TRBJ2-3; 9 bases map to TRBD1. This CDR3 comprises 15 residues. V lost 6 bases, J lost 5 bases, and 9 bases stayed unmatched. Germline CDR1 reads MRHNA; CDR2 reads SNTAGT. CDR3 DNA sequence: TGTGCCAGCAGCATGGACAGGGGCGTGTTAGATACGCAGTATTTT. Amino acids: CASSMDRGVLDTQYF.

The chain joins TRBV28 to TRBJ1-2; D not resolved. The V and J ends lost 3 bases and 5 bases respectively, with 16 bases between them. Germline V lookup: CDR1 MDHEN, CDR2 SYDVKM. The CDR3 covers 15 residues. The CDR3 sequence is CASSFPATGIYGYTF. For the CDR3, the DNA is TGTGCCAGCAGTTTCCCCGCGACGGGAATTTATGGCTACACCTTC.

This rearrangement joins TRBV21-1 to TRBJ2-1; the table's D call TRBD1 went unverified against the DNA. TRBV21-1 is termed a pseudogene. This CDR3 contains 14 residues. The DNA of the CDR3 is TGTGCCAGCAGCAAGCGACAGGGAAACAATGAGCAGTTCTTC. Its protein product is CASSKRQGNNEQFF.

The chain couples TRBV4-1 to TRBJ2-1, with D perhaps TRBD2 (6 bases). The CDR3 runs 16 residues. V was clipped by 0 bases and J by 2 bases, with 11 bases between them. Germline CDR1 MGHRA, CDR2 YSYEKL. This CDR3 is CASSQEVGSPYNEQFF. The CDR3 nucleotides are TGCGCCAGCAGCCAAGAAGTCGGGAGTCCCTACAATGAGCAGTTCTTC.

Of note for this clone: One base away lies a much larger clone, so this may be a sequencing read error. This rearrangement joins TRBV25-1 to TRBJ1-1; possible D gene TRBD1, 5 bases. Germline loops: CDR1 MGHDK, CDR2 SYGVNS. V gave up 2 bases and J gave up 1 base, with 5 bases separating them. This CDR3 spans 13 amino acids. The CDR3 protein is CASSEQGNTEAFF. As DNA, the CDR3 is TGTGCCAGCAGTGAACAGGGGAACACTGAAGCTTTCTTT. Using reference TRBV25-1 and TRBJ1-1 for the parts outside the CDR3, the full variable domain is EADIYQTPRYLVIGTGKKITLECSQTMGHDKMYWYQQDPGMELHLIHYSYGVNSTEKGDLSSESTVSRIRTEHFPLTLESARPSHTSQYLCASSEQGNTEAFFGQGTRLTVV.